The T cell receptor (beta chain) under discussion was sequenced for a study of human T cells and chemical hapten exposure. Turning to the study itself: Skin on the upper inner arm, about 2 cm by about 2 cm in size, was sensitized with 2% DPC.

Unique molecular identifiers were attached to individual cDNA molecules within the library. Authors' data handling: Over 95,000 TCRs per sample was the median, with a range of roughly 23,224 to 750,000. A single record per CDR3 protein comes from TCRdb applying MiXCR to the RACE reads. These V and J calls are TCRdb output, not the study's own analysis. The sample carries some 53,000 distinct CDR3 sequences, 9.5% to 11% recorded once. This CDR3 spans 17 amino acids. The germline V gene has CDR1 MNHEY and CDR2 SVGEGT. V was cut by 2 bases and J by 6 bases, with 20 bases left in between. As to time point: patch test 1, 2 weeks after DPC sensitization. Specified treatment: therapeutic diphenylcyclopropenone sensitization with weekly scalp DPC. The study extracted total RNA from unfractionated whole blood. Patients had alopecia, were aged 18 to 70, and were not pregnant. This clonotype was seen ten or more times.

The chain joins TRBV6-2 or TRBV6-3 to TRBJ2-1; no clear D gene. The sequenced sample was whole blood, obtained in connection with sensitization to the hapten diphenylcyclopropenone (DPC). This receptor was identified in a woman in her thirties or forties with alopecia areata. Some clones in this sample may be carry-over from other donors' samples. The CDR3 here is CASSYDKPKRPSNEQFF. CDR3 nucleotide sequence: TGTGCCAGCAGTTACGATAAGCCTAAGAGACCCTCCAATGAGCAGTTCTTC.